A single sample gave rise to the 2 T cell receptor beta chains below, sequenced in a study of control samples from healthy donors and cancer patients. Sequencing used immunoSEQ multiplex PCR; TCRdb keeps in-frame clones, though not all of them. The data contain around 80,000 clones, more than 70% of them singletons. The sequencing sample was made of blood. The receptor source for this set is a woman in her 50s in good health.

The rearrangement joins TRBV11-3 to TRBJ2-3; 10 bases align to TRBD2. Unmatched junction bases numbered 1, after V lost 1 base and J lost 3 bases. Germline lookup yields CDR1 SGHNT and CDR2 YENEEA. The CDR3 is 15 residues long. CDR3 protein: CASSLGTSGTDTQYF. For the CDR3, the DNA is TGTGCCAGCAGCTTAGGGACTAGCGGAACAGATACGCAGTATTTT.

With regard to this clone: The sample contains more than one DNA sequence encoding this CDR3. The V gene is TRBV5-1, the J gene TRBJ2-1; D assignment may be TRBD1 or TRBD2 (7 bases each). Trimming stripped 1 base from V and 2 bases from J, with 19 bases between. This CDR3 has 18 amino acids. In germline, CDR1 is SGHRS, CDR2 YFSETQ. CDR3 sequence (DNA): TGCGCCAGCAGCTTGCGGGCAGGGGGGGGCTGGGCCTACAATGAGCAGTTCTTC. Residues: CASSLRAGGGWAYNEQFF.